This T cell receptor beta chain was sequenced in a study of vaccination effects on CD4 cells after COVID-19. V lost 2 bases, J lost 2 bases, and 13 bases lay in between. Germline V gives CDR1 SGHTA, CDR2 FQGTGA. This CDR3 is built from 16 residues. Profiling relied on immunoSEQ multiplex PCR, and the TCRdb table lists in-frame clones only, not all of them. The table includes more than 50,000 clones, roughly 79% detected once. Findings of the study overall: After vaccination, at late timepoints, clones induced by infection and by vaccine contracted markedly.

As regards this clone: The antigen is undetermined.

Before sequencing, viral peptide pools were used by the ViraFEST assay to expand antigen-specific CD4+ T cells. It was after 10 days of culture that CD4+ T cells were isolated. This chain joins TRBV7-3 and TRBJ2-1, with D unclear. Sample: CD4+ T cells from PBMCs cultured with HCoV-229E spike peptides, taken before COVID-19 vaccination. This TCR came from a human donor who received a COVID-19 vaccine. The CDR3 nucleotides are TGTGCCAGCAGCTTATCGGCAACTGCCACCTACAATGAGCAGTTCTTC. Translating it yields CASSLSATATYNEQFF.